This is a list of T cell receptor beta chains from one sample in a study of blood T cells in healthy people across ages. TCRdb itself ran the 5' RACE reads through MiXCR, one entry per CDR3 protein. This table holds more than 450,000 distinct CDR3 sequences, roughly a quarter found once. The data were also submitted as part of a second study, on T cells of mothers and their children.

The material sequenced was blood. These receptors came from a boy aged 2-15 years in good health. CDR3s include the opening cysteine and the closing phenylalanine or tryptophan. A D gene is named only where the DNA matches it firmly. Clone size appears in some rows only: once, few, many, or a class for an expanded clone.

J gene | D gene | clone size | V gene | CDR3 DNA | CDR3 protein
TRBJ2-1 | TRBD2 | NA | TRBV25-1 | TGTGCCAGCAGTCTGGGGAGCGGGGCCATCGAGGATGAGCAGTTCTTC | CASSLGSGAIEDEQFF
TRBJ2-7 | NA | few | TRBV7-8 | TGTGCCAGCAGCTCCGACCCCTTCTCCTACGAGCAGTACTTC | CASSSDPFSYEQYF
TRBJ1-2 | TRBD1 | NA | TRBV28 | TGTGCCGGCAGACAGGGCAGCGAGGACTATGGCTACACCTTC | CAGRQGSEDYGYTF
TRBJ1-1 | TRBD1 | NA | TRBV7-9 | TGTGCCAGCAGCTCCCCGTCCGGGACAGGGGGCACTGAAGCTTTCTTT | CASSSPSGTGGTEAFF
TRBJ2-7 | TRBD1 | NA | TRBV9 | TGTGCCAGCAGCCCGGACAGGGGCGAGCAGTACTTC | CASSPDRGEQYF
TRBJ2-4 | TRBD2 | few | TRBV11-2 | TGTGCCAGCAGCTTAGATCCTAGCGGGAGGGGCATTCAGTACTTC | CASSLDPSGRGIQYF
TRBJ1-2 | NA | NA | TRBV19 | TGTGCCAGTACCTCAAGTATGAACACAGGTTCGGGCTACACCTTC | CASTSSMNTGSGYTF
TRBJ2-3 | TRBD2 | few | TRBV27 | TGTGCCAGCATCATTCGGGGGGGCCTTCAACAAAGCACAGATACGCAGTATTTT | CASIIRGGLQQSTDTQYF
TRBJ2-2 | NA | NA | TRBV7-9 | TGTGCCAGCAGCTCTTATGTCGGGGAGCTGTTTTTT | CASSSYVGELFF
TRBJ2-7 | NA | few | TRBV6-1 | TGTGCCAGCAGTGACAGGGTCTCCTACGAGCAGTACTTC | CASSDRVSYEQYF
TRBJ2-1 | NA | few | TRBV19 | TGTGCCAGTAAGAAGAATCCTGGAGAGAGCTCCTACAATGAGCAGTTCTTC | CASKKNPGESSYNEQFF
TRBJ2-4 | NA | NA | TRBV2 | TGTGCCAGCAGTGAGTCAGTCCTAGCCAAAAACATTCAGTACTTC | CASSESVLAKNIQYF
TRBJ2-5 | NA | NA | TRBV12-3/TRBV12-4 | TGTGCCAGCAGTTTGGAACCCATCCAAGAGACCCAGTACTTC | CASSLEPIQETQYF
TRBJ2-7 | NA | few | TRBV6-1 | TGTGCCAGCAGTGAACAGGGGGGGGCCTACGAGCAGTACTTC | CASSEQGGAYEQYF
TRBJ2-1 | NA | few | TRBV7-9 | TGTGCCAGCAGCTTAGATCGAAGTGGGGGTCGGTTCTTC | CASSLDRSGGRFF
TRBJ2-5 | NA | NA | TRBV5-1 | TGCGCCAGCAGCCTCCTCGGAATGAGCCAAGAGACCCAGTACTTC | CASSLLGMSQETQYF
TRBJ2-1 | TRBD2 | NA | TRBV5-1 | TGCGCCAGCAGCCAGGGACTAGCGGGAGCCCACAATGAGCAGTTCTTC | CASSQGLAGAHNEQFF
TRBJ2-2 | TRBD2 | NA | TRBV3-1 | TGTGCCAGCAGCCAAGTCGTTCGCGGGGGGGCTACCGGGGAGCTGTTTTTT | CASSQVVRGGATGELFF
TRBJ2-1 | NA | few | TRBV4-1 | TGCGCCAGCAGCAACGGACAGCTGGGGGGAGAGCAGTTCTTC | CASSNGQLGGEQFF
TRBJ2-1 | NA | few | TRBV7-3 | TGTGCCAGCAGCGCAGCCCCGGGACTTTCCAATGAGCAGTTCTTC | CASSAAPGLSNEQFF
TRBJ1-2 | TRBD1 | NA | TRBV27 | TGTGCCAGCAGTGGGACAGGGGGTAACTATGGCTACACCTTC | CASSGTGGNYGYTF
TRBJ2-7 | TRBD2 | NA | TRBV12-3/TRBV12-4 | TGTGCCAGCAGCCTCTCGGCGGGAGGATACGAGCAGTACTTC | CASSLSAGGYEQYF
TRBJ1-2 | TRBD1 | NA | TRBV27 | TGTGCCAGCAGTTTCAGGACAGGGGATGGCTACACCTTC | CASSFRTGDGYTF
TRBJ1-1 | NA | NA | TRBV10-3 | TGTGCCATCAGTGGGACCTTCCGGGCGGACACTGAAGCTTTCTTT | CAISGTFRADTEAFF
TRBJ2-3 | TRBD1 | NA | TRBV18 | TGTGCCAGCTCACAAACAGGGGGCGCCTTGACAGATACGCAGTATTTT | CASSQTGGALTDTQYF
TRBJ2-5 | NA | few | TRBV20-1 | TGCAGTGCTGCCGAGAGAGAGACCCAGTACTTC | CSAAERETQYF
TRBJ2-1 | NA | NA | TRBV2 | TGTGCCAGCAGGGCTGGACAGAGCTCCTACAATGGGCAGTTCTTC | CASRAGQSSYNGQFF
TRBJ2-7 | NA | NA | TRBV20-1 | TGCAGTGCCAAGGACGCCCGCTCCTACGAGCAGTACTTC | CSAKDARSYEQYF
TRBJ2-5 | TRBD2 | NA | TRBV6-6 | TGTGCCAGCGGATTTGGGGGAGGGGCCGGGGAGACCCAGTACTTC | CASGFGGGAGETQYF
TRBJ2-3 | TRBD2 | NA | TRBV7-3 | TGTGCCAGCAGCCCTGGGACTAGCGGGGGGTTCTCAGATACGCAGTATTTT | CASSPGTSGGFSDTQYF
TRBJ2-3 | NA | NA | TRBV20-1 | TGCAGTGCTCGGGACCGTGCTGGGGATACGCAGTATTTT | CSARDRAGDTQYF
TRBJ2-5 | NA | NA | TRBV7-9 | TGTGCCGCCGAAATTAATCAAGAGACCCAGTACTTC | CAAEINQETQYF
TRBJ1-2 | TRBD1 | few | TRBV2 | TGTGCCAGCAGTGAAAGAGAAGGGGACAGCCAGAACTATGGCTACACCTTC | CASSEREGDSQNYGYTF
TRBJ2-7 | NA | NA | TRBV28 | TGTGCCAGCAGTCCCCCGGGACTGAAACGATACGAGCAGTACTTC | CASSPPGLKRYEQYF
TRBJ2-7 | TRBD2 | NA | TRBV27 | TGTGCCAGCAGTTTCGCGGGACTAAGCTCTTTCCTGCCCTACGAGCAGTACTTC | CASSFAGLSSFLPYEQYF
TRBJ2-1 | TRBD2 | NA | TRBV19 | TGTGCCAGTAGCCCCGGGACTAGTGGCGGGAGCTGGGATGAGCAGTTCTTC | CASSPGTSGGSWDEQFF
TRBJ1-1 | TRBD1 | NA | TRBV7-9 | TGTGTCAGCAGCGCCGGGACAGGGTACACTGAAGCTTTCTTT | CVSSAGTGYTEAFF
TRBJ1-1 | TRBD1 | NA | TRBV9 | TGTGCCAGCAGCGGGGGGGACAGGTCGGGGACTGAAGCTTTCTTT | CASSGGDRSGTEAFF
TRBJ2-2 | NA | many | TRBV2 | TGTGCCAGCAATGGACAGTCGAACACCGGGGAGCTGTTTTTT | CASNGQSNTGELFF
TRBJ2-5 | TRBD1 | NA | TRBV9 | TGTGCCAGCAGCGCCTCGACAGGGGAAGAGACCCAGTACTTC | CASSASTGEETQYF
TRBJ2-5 | NA | many | TRBV5-1 | TGCGCCAGCGAACAAGGGCCTGCGGAGACCCAGTACTTC | CASEQGPAETQYF
TRBJ2-1 | NA | NA | TRBV29-1 | TGCAGCGTTAACCCCCGCGCACTTTGGCGCTACAATGAGCAGTTCTTC | CSVNPRALWRYNEQFF
TRBJ1-2 | NA | few | TRBV6-6 | TGTGCCAGCAGTTGGGATCACAGGGTAAAGGACTATGGCTACACCTTC | CASSWDHRVKDYGYTF
TRBJ2-7 | NA | NA | TRBV28 | TGTGCCAGCAGTTTGAACCTCTCCTACGAGCAGTACTTC | CASSLNLSYEQYF
TRBJ1-2 | NA | NA | TRBV7-9 | TGTGCCAGCAGCTTCTACACAAGCGGCTACACCTTC | CASSFYTSGYTF
TRBJ1-1 | NA | NA | TRBV18 | TGTGCCAGCTCACCAGACACGAGGATCGGTGAAGCTTTCTTT | CASSPDTRIGEAFF
TRBJ2-1 | NA | few | TRBV29-1 | TGCAGCGTTGAAGGACGGGCCTCCTACAATGAGCAGTTCTTC | CSVEGRASYNEQFF
TRBJ2-7 | NA | few | TRBV6-5 | TGTGCCAGCAGTTACTCGCCGTACGGGCGCCTCGAAGGTGACGAGCAGTACTTC | CASSYSPYGRLEGDEQYF
TRBJ2-1 | TRBD2 | few | TRBV5-1 | TGCGCCAGCAGGGGGAGCGGGAGGGCTTACAATGAGCAGTTCTTC | CASRGSGRAYNEQFF
TRBJ2-5 | TRBD2 | few | TRBV7-9 | TGTGCCAGCAGCTCCGGGACTAGCGTGAGTGAACAAGAGACCCAGTACTTC | CASSSGTSVSEQETQYF
TRBJ2-5 | NA | few | TRBV12-3/TRBV12-4 | TGTGCCAGCCTGCGGGGATGGGGAGAGACCCAGTACTTC | CASLRGWGETQYF
TRBJ2-2 | NA | few | TRBV12-3/TRBV12-4 | TGTGCCAGCAGTCGAAGGGGGGCCACCGGGGAGCTGTTTTTT | CASSRRGATGELFF
TRBJ2-4 | NA | NA | TRBV29-1 | TGCAGCGTTGATGGAGGGGGCGAAAACATTCGGTACTTC | CSVDGGGENIRYF
TRBJ2-7 | TRBD1 | NA | TRBV7-9 | TGTGCCAGCAGCGAAGGGACAGTCTACGAGCAGTACTTC | CASSEGTVYEQYF
TRBJ2-5 | TRBD2 | few | TRBV7-3 | TGTGCCAGCAGTTCAACGGGGGGGCCGGAAGAGACCCAGTACTTC | CASSSTGGPEETQYF
TRBJ2-7 | NA | few | TRBV12-3/TRBV12-4 | TGTGCCAGCGGGTACAGGGGGGGCTCCTACGAGCAGTACTTC | CASGYRGGSYEQYF
TRBJ2-1 | NA | NA | TRBV6-1 | TGTGCCAGCAGTCAGGGACTCACCAGCTCCTACAATGAGCAGTTCTTC | CASSQGLTSSYNEQFF
TRBJ2-1 | NA | NA | TRBV6-2/TRBV6-3 | TGTGCCAGCAGTACCCTCTCCGGGACTGGCGCTATCTTC | CASSTLSGTGAIF
TRBJ1-1 | NA | few | TRBV5-4 | TGTGCCAGCAGCAAGGGACTAGGGGACACTGAAGCTTTCTTT | CASSKGLGDTEAFF